This section outlines one T cell receptor beta chain sequence together with its context. The antigen remains undetermined. This sample is drawn from a study of post-analysis software for immune sequencing data. Study-level information: Relapsing-remitting, secondary progressive and progressive-relapsing courses of multiple sclerosis were included. Study-level points and caveats: The five TRBV segments detected at higher frequency in patients than in controls included TRBV5-6, TRBV5-1 and TRBV20-1. Clustering by F measure revealed strong co-clustering among samples prepared together in one batch. People with multiple sclerosis had a significantly lower normalized Chao1 diversity than controls did.

The CDR3 is 17 residues long. cDNA libraries of TCR beta carried unique molecular identifiers. Researchers reported 550,000 or so cDNA molecules coming from approximately 0.95 to 9.8 million T cells. TCRdb independently ran MiXCR on the PCR reads; one entry per CDR3 protein. The sample holds 750,000 to 950,000 distinct CDR3 sequences, about 57% seen once. The sequenced sample was blood. The rearrangement joins TRBV12-3 or TRBV12-4 to TRBJ2-5; 13 bases fit TRBD2. The better agreement between TRBJ2-7 and the DNA end casts doubt on the J call. The receptor's source is a girl under 18 with multiple sclerosis. For the CDR3, the DNA is TGTGCCAGCAGACGGGGGACTAGCGGGATTTCATCCTACGAGCAGTACTTC. As protein: CASRRGTSGISSYEQYF.